This TCR beta chain is from a study of cytomegalovirus exposure and HLA in healthy donors. For the study at large: Of more than 350 genotyped donors, approximately 80% clustered with self-reported Caucasian donors. General study points: From TCR beta sequences, most subjects' HLA-A and HLA-B alleles were reportedly predicted accurately. What was likely a sequencing artifact was a cluster of highly shared sequence variants. TCR beta V segments were, for the most part, productive about 87% or about 30% of the time in an earlier analysis.

The V gene's germline CDR1 is SGHTA and CDR2 FQGNSA. The CDR3 length is 15 residues. Trimming removed 0 bases at V and 2 bases at J, with 10 bases between. Remarks on this clone: What it binds is unknown.

The PCR contained 60 Vbeta and 13 Jbeta primers. Generated by immunoSEQ multiplex PCR, the TCRdb table keeps only in-frame clones and is missing some. The data include approximately 100,000 clones; the top ten clones carry 3% to 3.5%. The clonotype comes from a man aged 40-49 years in good health and CMV-seronegative. Sequences were obtained from PBMCs. The rearrangement links TRBV7-2 to TRBJ1-2, with D possibly being TRBD1 (6 bases). The CDR3 region is CASSLAAGANYGYTF. CDR3 in DNA: TGTGCCAGCAGCTTAGCGGCAGGGGCAAACTATGGCTACACCTTC.